This record covers a single T cell receptor (beta chain). This record comes from a study of T cell changes during pregnancy in multiple sclerosis. Here immunoSEQ multiplex PCR was the method, and the copy in TCRdb shows in-frame clones only, minus some. The sample holds 20,000 to 25,000 clones, 70% to 90% seen once. CDR3 size: 12 residues. V shed 5 bases and J shed 8 bases, with 12 bases lying between them. Germline CDR1 reads MNHEY; CDR2 reads SMNVEV (reference sequence). Material: CD4+ T cells from peripheral blood mononuclear cells, obtained in the first trimester of pregnancy. This chain links TRBV27 with TRBJ1-2; possible D gene TRBD1, 6 bases. This clonotype was obtained from a female donor in good health, enrolled as a control in a pregnancy study. CDR3 in amino acids: CASSPGTLGYTF. The CDR3 DNA is TGTGCCAGCAGTCCGGGGACATTAGGCTACACCTTC.